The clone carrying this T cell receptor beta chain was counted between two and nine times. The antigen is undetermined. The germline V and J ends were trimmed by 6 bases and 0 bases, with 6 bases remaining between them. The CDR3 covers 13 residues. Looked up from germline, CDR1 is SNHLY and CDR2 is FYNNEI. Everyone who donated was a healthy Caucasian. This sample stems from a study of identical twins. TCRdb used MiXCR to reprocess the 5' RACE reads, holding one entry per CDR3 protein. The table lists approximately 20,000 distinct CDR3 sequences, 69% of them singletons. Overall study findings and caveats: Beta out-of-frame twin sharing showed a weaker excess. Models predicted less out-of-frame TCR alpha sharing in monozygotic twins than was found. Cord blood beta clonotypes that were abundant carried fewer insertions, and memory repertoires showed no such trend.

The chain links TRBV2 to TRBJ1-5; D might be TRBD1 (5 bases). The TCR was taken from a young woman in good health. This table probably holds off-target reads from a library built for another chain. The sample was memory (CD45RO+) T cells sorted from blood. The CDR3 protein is CASRQDSNQPQHF. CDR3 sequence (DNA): TGTGCCAGCAGACAGGATAGCAATCAGCCCCAGCATTTT.